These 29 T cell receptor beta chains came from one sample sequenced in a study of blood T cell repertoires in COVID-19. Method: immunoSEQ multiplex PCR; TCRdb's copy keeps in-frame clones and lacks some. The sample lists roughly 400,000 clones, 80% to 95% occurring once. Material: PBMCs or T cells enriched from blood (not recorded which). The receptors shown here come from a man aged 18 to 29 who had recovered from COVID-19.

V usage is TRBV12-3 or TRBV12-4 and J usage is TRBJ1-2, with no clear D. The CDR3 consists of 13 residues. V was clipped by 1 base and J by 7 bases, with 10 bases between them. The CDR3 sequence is CASSLERATGYTF. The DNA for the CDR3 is TGTGCCAGCAGTTTAGAGAGGGCGACTGGCTACACCTTC.

CDR3 amino acids: CASGLAGSRRYEQYF. CDR3 sequence (DNA): TGTGCCAGCGGGCTGGCGGGGTCCCGTCGCTACGAGCAGTACTTC. J is TRBJ2-7 and V is TRBV28, with TRBD2 as a possible D gene (6 bases). The CDR3 length is 15 residues. Trimming took off 8 bases at V and 3 bases at J, with 20 bases between the two ends. CDR1 is MDHEN, CDR2 SYDVKM, per germline.

This CDR3 is CASSMTKDSKNSGNTIYF. The CDR3 coding sequence is TGTGCCAGCAGCATGACTAAGGACAGCAAAAACTCTGGAAACACCATATATTTT. The J gene is TRBJ1-3, the V gene TRBV21-1; the D segment call TRBD1 is taken from the table without a DNA check. TRBV21-1 corresponds to a pseudogene. This CDR3 has 18 residues.

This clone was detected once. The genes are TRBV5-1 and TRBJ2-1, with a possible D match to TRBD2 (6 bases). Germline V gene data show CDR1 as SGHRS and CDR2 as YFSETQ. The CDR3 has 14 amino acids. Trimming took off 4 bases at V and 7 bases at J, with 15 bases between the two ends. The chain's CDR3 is CASSRLAVDNEQFF. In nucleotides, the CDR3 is TGCGCCAGCAGCCGGTTAGCGGTGGATAATGAGCAGTTCTTC.

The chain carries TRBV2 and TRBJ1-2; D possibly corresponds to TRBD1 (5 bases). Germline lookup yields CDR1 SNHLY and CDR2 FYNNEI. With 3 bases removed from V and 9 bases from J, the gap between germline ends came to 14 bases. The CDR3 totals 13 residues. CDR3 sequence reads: CASSDSGGVRYTF. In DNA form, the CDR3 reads TGTGCCAGCAGTGACTCGGGGGGGGTCCGCTACACCTTC.

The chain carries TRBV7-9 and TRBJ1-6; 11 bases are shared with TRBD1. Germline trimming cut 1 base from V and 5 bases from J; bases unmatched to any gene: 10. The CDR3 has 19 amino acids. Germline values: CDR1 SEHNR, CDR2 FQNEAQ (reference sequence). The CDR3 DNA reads TGTGCCAGCAGCTTAGTTGGTTCCGGGACAGGGGGTAATAATTCACCCCTCCACTTT. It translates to CASSLVGSGTGGNNSPLHF.

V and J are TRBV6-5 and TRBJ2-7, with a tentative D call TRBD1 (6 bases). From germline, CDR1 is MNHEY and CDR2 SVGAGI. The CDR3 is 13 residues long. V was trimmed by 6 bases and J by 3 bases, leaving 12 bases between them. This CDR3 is CASRTGQIYEQYF. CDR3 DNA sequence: TGTGCCAGCAGGACAGGACAGATCTACGAGCAGTACTTC.

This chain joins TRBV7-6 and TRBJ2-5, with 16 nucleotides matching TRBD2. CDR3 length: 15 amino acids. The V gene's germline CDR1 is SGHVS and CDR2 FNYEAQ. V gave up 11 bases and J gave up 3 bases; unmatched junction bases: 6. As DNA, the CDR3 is TGTGCCGGGACTAGCGGGAGGGAGGGTGAAGAGACCCAGTACTTC. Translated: CAGTSGREGEETQYF.

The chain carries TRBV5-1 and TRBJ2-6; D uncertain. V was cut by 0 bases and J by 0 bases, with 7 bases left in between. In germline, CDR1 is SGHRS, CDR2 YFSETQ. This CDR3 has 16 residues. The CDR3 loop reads CASSLDTASGANVLTF. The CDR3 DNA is TGCGCCAGCAGCTTGGATACAGCCTCTGGGGCCAACGTCCTGACTTTC. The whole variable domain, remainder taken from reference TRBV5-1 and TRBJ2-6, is KAGVTQTPRYLIKTRGQQVTLSCSPISGHRSVSWYQQTPGQGLQFLFEYFSETQRNKGNFPGRFSGRQFSNSRSEMNVSTLELGDSALYLCASSLDTASGANVLTFGAGSRLTVL.

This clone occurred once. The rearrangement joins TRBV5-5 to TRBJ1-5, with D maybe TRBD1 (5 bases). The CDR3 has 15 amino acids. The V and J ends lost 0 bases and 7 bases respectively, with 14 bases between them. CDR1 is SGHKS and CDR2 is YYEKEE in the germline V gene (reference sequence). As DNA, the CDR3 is TGTGCCAGCAGCTTGGAAGGGGCGCGTTCGCAGCCCCAGCATTTT. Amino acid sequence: CASSLEGARSQPQHF.

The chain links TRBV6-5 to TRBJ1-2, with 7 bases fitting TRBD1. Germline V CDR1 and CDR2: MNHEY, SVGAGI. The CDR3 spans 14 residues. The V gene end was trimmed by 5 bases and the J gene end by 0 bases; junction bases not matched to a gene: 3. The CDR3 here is CASSQQGSNYGYTF. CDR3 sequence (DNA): TGTGCCAGCAGTCAACAGGGGTCTAACTATGGCTACACCTTC.

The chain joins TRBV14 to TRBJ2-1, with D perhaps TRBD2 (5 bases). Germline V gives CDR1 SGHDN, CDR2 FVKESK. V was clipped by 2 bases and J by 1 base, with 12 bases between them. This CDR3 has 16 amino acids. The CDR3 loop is CASSQTSQRSYNEQFF. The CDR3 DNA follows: TGTGCCAGCAGCCAAACTAGTCAGAGATCCTACAATGAGCAGTTCTTC.

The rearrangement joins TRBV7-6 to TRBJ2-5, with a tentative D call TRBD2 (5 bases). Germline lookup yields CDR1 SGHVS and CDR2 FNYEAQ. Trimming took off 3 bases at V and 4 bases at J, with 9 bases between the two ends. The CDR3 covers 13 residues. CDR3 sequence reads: CASSFSSRETQYF. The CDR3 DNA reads TGTGCCAGCAGCTTCTCTAGCCGAGAGACCCAGTACTTC.

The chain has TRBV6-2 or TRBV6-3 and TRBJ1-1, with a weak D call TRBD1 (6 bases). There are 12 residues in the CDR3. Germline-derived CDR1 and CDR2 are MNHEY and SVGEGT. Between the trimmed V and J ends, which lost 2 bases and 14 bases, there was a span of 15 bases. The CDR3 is CASSYQGQGVFF. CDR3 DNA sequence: TGTGCCAGCAGTTACCAGGGGCAGGGTGTGTTCTTT.

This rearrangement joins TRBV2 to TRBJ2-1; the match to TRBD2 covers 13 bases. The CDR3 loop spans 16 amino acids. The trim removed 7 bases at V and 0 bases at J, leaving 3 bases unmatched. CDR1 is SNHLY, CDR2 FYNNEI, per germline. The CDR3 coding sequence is TGTGCCAGCACTAGACTAGCGGGAGGCTCCTACAATGAGCAGTTCTTC. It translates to CASTRLAGGSYNEQFF.

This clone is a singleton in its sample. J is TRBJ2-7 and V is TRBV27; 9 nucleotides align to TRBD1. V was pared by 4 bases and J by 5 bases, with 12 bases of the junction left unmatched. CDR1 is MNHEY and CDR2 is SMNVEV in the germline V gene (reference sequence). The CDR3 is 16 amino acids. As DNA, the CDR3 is TGTGCCAGCAGTTCGAAACTTCCGGGACAGGGTGACGAGCAGTACTTC. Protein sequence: CASSSKLPGQGDEQYF.

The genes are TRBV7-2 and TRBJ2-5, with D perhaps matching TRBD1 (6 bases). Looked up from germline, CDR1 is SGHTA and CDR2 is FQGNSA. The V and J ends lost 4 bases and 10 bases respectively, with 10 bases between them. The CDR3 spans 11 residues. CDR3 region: CASSSQGDQYF. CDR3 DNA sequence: TGTGCCAGCAGCTCACAGGGAGACCAGTACTTC.

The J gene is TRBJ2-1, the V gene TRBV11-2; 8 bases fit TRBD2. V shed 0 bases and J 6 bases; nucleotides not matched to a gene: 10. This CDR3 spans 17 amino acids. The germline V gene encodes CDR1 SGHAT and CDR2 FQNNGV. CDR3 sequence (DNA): TGTGCCAGCAGCTTAGAGGTTTTAGCGGGACCCTTCAATGAGCAGTTCTTC. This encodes CASSLEVLAGPFNEQFF.

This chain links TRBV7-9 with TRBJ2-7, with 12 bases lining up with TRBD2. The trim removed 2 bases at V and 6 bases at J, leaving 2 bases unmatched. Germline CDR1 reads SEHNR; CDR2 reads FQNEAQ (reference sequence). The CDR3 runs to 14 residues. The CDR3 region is CASSLTGLAGEQYF. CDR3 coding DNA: TGTGCCAGCAGCTTAACGGGACTAGCGGGCGAGCAGTACTTC. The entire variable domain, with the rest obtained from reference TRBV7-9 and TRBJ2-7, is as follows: DTGVSQNPRHKITKRGQNVTFRCDPISEHNRLYWYRQTLGQGPEFLTYFQNEAQLEKSRLLSDRFSAERPKGSFSTLEIQRTEQGDSAMYLCASSLTGLAGEQYFGPGTRLTVT.

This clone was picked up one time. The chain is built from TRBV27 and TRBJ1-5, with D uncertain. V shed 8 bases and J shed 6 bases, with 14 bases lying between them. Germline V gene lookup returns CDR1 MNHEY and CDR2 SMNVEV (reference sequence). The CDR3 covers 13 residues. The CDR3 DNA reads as TGTGCCAGCCGGGAGGGAGGAGGTCAGCCCCAGCATTTT. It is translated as CASREGGGQPQHF.

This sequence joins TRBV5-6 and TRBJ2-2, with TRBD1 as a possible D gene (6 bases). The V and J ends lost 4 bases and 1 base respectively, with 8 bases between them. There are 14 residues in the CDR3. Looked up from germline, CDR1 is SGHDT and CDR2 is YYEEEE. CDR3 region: CASSPGQNTGELFF. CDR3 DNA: TGTGCCAGCAGCCCGGGACAGAACACCGGGGAGCTGTTTTTT. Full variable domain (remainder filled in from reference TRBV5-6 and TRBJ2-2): DAGVTQSPTHLIKTRGQQVTLRCSPKSGHDTVSWYQQALGQGPQFIFQYYEEEERQRGNFPDRFSGHQFPNYSSELNVNALLLGDSALYLCASSPGQNTGELFFGEGSRLTVL.

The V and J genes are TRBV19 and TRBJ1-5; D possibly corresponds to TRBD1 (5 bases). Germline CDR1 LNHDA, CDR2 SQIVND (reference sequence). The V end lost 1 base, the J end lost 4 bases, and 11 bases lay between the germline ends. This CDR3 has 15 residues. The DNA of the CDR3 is TGTGCCAGTAGTATAGCGGGACTAGATAATCAGCCCCAGCATTTT. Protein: CASSIAGLDNQPQHF.

CDR3: CASSLMANYGYTF. CDR3 coding DNA: TGTGCCAGCAGCCTAATGGCCAACTATGGCTACACCTTC. The V gene is TRBV14, the J gene TRBJ1-2, with no clear D. Germline V CDR1 and CDR2: SGHDN, FVKESK. V lost 4 bases and J 2 bases, leaving 8 bases between the germline ends. The CDR3 has 13 residues.

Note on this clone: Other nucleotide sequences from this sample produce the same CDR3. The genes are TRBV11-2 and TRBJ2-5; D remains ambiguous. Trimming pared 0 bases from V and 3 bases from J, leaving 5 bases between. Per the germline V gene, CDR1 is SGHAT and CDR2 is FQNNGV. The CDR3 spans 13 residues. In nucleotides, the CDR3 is TGTGCCAGCAGCTTAGAGCCAGAAGAGACCCAGTACTTC. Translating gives CASSLEPEETQYF.

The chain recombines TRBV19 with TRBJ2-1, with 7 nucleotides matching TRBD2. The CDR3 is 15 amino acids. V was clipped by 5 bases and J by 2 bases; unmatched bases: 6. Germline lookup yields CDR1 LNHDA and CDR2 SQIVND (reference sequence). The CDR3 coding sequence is TGTGCCAGTAGTCCCAGCGGGACCCCCTACAATGAGCAGTTCTTC. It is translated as CASSPSGTPYNEQFF.

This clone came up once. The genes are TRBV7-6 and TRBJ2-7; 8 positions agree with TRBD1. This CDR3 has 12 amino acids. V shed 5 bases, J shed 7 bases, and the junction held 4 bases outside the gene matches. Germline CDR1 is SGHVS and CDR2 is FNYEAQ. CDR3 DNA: TGTGCCAGCAGCAACGGACAGGGAGAGCAGTACTTC. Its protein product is CASSNGQGEQYF. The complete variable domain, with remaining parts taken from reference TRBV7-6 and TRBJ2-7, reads GAGVSQSPRYKVTKRGQDVALRCDPISGHVSLYWYRQALGQGPEFLTYFNYEAQQDKSGLPNDRFSAERPEGSISTLTIQRTEQRDSAMYRCASSNGQGEQYFGPGTRLTVT.

This CDR3 reads CASSPGKSEAFF. The CDR3 DNA reads TGTGCCAGCAGCCCCGGTAAGTCCGAAGCTTTCTTT. This chain joins TRBV12-3 or TRBV12-4 and TRBJ1-1; the D is unclear. Trimming took off 6 bases at V and 8 bases at J, with 13 bases between the two ends. The CDR3 is 12 amino acids.

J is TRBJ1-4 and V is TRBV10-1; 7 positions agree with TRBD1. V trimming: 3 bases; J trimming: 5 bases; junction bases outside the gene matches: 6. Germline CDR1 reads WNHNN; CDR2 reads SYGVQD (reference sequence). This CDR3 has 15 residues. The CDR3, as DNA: TGCGCCAGCAGTGACTCGACAGGGCCAAATGAAAAACTGTTTTTT. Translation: CASSDSTGPNEKLFF.

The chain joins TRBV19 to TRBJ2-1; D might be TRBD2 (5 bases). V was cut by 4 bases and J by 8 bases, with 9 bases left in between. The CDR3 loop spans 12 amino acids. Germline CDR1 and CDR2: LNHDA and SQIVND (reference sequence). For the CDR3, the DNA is TGTGCCAGTAGTACGGACTTACATGAGCAGTTCTTC. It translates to CASSTDLHEQFF.